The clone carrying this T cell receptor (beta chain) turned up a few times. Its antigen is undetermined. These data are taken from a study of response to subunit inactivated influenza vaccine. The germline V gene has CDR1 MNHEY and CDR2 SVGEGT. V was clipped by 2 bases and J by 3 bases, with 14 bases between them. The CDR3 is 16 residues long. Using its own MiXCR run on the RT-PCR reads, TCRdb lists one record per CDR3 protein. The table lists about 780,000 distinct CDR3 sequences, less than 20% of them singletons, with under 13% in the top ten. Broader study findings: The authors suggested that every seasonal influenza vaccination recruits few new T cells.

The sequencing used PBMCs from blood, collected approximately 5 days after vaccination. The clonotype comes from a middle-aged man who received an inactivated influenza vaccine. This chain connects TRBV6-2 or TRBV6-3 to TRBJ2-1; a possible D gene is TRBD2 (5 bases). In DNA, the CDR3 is TGTGCCAGCAGTTACCCCTTGGACGGGGACTACAATGAGCAGTTCTTC. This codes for CASSYPLDGDYNEQFF.